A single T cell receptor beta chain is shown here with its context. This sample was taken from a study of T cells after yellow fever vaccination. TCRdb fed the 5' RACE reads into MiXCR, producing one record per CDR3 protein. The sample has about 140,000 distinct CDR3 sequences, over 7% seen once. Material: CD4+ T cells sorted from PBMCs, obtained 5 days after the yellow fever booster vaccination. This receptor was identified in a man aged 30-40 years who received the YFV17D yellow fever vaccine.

DNA of the CDR3: TGTGCCATCAGTGATTCCGGCGCTAGCGGAAGAAGCTCCTACGAGCAGTACTTC. Its translation is CAISDSGASGRSSYEQYF. The gene calls are TRBV10-3 and TRBJ2-7; 7 nucleotides line up with TRBD2. The germline V gene has CDR1 ENHRY and CDR2 SYGVKD. J lost 0 bases, V lost 3 bases, and 14 bases had no gene match. This CDR3 region has 18 residues.